A selection of T cell receptor beta chains follows, all from one sample in a study of T cell responses to AZD1222 COVID-19 vaccine. Generated by immunoSEQ multiplex PCR, the TCRdb table keeps only in-frame clones and is missing some. The table lists 90,000 to 100,000 clones, approximately 90% of them singletons, with approximately 7% in the top ten. Specimen: peripheral blood, collected on day 0 of AZD1222 vaccination. The receptor set was obtained from an adult in good health. The CDR3 runs from the conserved cysteine through the conserved F or W. The D gene is left open where the match is weak. For some rows the clone size is stated as once, few or many, or as a class when expanded; others skip it.

13	-	TRBV14	TRBD1	TRBJ1-2	TGTGCCAGCAGCCCAGTACCAGGGGGCGTCTACACCTTC	CASSPVPGGVYTF
17	-	TRBV18	-	TRBJ1-5	TGTGCCAGCTCAATGAGCCAGGCCACGAGGAGCAATCAGCCCCAGCATTTT	CASSMSQATRSNQPQHF
16	-	TRBV5-5	-	TRBJ2-7	TGTGCCAGCAGCCCCCGGGACACTTTCCCGACCTACGAGCAGTACTTC	CASSPRDTFPTYEQYF
13	-	TRBV7-9	-	TRBJ1-3	TGTGCCAGCAGCTGGCGGACTGAAAACACCATATATTTT	CASSWRTENTIYF
16	-	TRBV19	TRBD2	TRBJ2-5	TGTGCCAGTAGTACCGGGACTAGCGGGAACCAAGAGACCCAGTACTTC	CASSTGTSGNQETQYF
13	-	TRBV11-2	-	TRBJ2-1	TGTGCCAGCAGCTTAGAACCACACAATGAGCAGTTCTTC	CASSLEPHNEQFF
14	-	TRBV28	TRBD2	TRBJ2-5	TGTGCCAGCAGTTTAAAACTAGCGGGGGAGACCCAGTACTTC	CASSLKLAGETQYF
16	-	TRBV27	-	TRBJ2-6	TGTGCCAGCAGTTTCGGACGATCCTCTGGGGCCAACGTCCTGACTTTC	CASSFGRSSGANVLTF
13	-	TRBV5-1	-	TRBJ1-2	TGCGCCAGCAGCGGTGGGTATAACTATGGCTACACCTTC	CASSGGYNYGYTF
15	-	TRBV5-1	-	TRBJ2-2	TGCGCCAGCAGCTTGGAGTTGGGGGGCCCCGGGGAGCTGTTTTTT	CASSLELGGPGELFF
12	-	TRBV5-5	-	TRBJ1-2	TGTGCCAGCGGAACAACCAACTATGGCTACACCTTC	CASGTTNYGYTF
16	-	TRBV14	-	TRBJ2-5	TGTGCCAGCAGTTCGATATCGACTAGAATACAAGAGACCCAGTACTTC	CASSSISTRIQETQYF
17	-	TRBV7-2	TRBD2	TRBJ2-7	TGTGCCAGCAGCAGCAACGGACTAGCGGGGGGGAACTACGAGCAGTACTTC	CASSSNGLAGGNYEQYF
15	-	TRBV18	TRBD1	TRBJ2-1	TGTGCCAGCTCAAGGGGACAGGGGCTGTCGAATGAGCAGTTCTTC	CASSRGQGLSNEQFF
14	-	TRBV7-2	-	TRBJ2-3	TGTGCCAGCAGCTCCACTAGCAACGTTGGAGGGCAGTATTTT	CASSSTSNVGGQYF
17	-	TRBV5-6	-	TRBJ1-6	TGTGCCAGCAGCTTGTTGGGACGGAGCTCCTATAATTCACCCCTCCACTTT	CASSLLGRSSYNSPLHF
15	once	TRBV7-2	TRBD2	TRBJ2-1	TGTGCCAGCAGCTTAGCCCCACAGCGGGAGGCACAGCAGTTCTTC	CASSLAPQREAQQFF
13	once	TRBV6-5	-	TRBJ1-2	TGTGCCAGCAGTTACTCTGGCAGGGATGGCTACACCTTC	CASSYSGRDGYTF
17	once	TRBV19	-	TRBJ1-5	TGTGCCAGTAGTGGGACGGGTGGAGGGATGGGCAATCAGCCCCAGCATTTT	CASSGTGGGMGNQPQHF
16	-	TRBV10-3	TRBD2	TRBJ2-3	TGTGCCATCAGTGATCCGGGACTAGCGGGCACAGATACGCAGTATTTT	CAISDPGLAGTDTQYF
16	once	TRBV5-8	TRBD1	TRBJ1-2	TGTGCCAGCAGCTTGGCAGGGGGCGGTCATGACTATGGCTACACCTTC	CASSLAGGGHDYGYTF
16	-	TRBV4-3	-	TRBJ2-2	TGCGCCAGCAGCCAAGAGGCCGGTACGAACACCGGGGAGCTGTTTTTT	CASSQEAGTNTGELFF
13	-	TRBV12-3/TRBV12-4	TRBD1	TRBJ1-2	TGTGCCAGCAGACTGGGACAGGGTGGAGGCTACACCTTC	CASRLGQGGGYTF
13	-	TRBV6-5	-	TRBJ1-5	TGTGCCAGCAGGGCGGACCCCAATCAGCCCCAGCATTTT	CASRADPNQPQHF
11	-	TRBV20-1	TRBD2	TRBJ2-1	TGCAGTGCTAACGGACTAGCCGAGCAGTTCTTC	CSANGLAEQFF
15	-	TRBV5-5	-	TRBJ2-5	TGTGCCAGCAGCTGGGCAGGGCCCCACCAAGAGACCCAGTACTTC	CASSWAGPHQETQYF
13	-	TRBV4-1	-	TRBJ2-2	TGCGCCAGCAGGACAGAGTACACCGGGGAGCTGTTTTTT	CASRTEYTGELFF
15	-	TRBV5-6	TRBD2	TRBJ2-7	TGTGCCAGCAGCTTCGGACTAGCGGGAGGTCTCGAGCAGTACTTC	CASSFGLAGGLEQYF
18	-	TRBV4-2	TRBD2	TRBJ2-7	TGTGCCAGCAGCAAAGGAATAGGCAGCGGGAGGCTCTCCTACGAGCAGTACTTC	CASSKGIGSGRLSYEQYF
13	-	TRBV7-8	-	TRBJ1-2	TGTGCCAGCAGCTCAGGGATGGGCTATGGCTACACCTTC	CASSSGMGYGYTF
14	few	TRBV6-5	-	TRBJ2-7	TGTGCCAGCAGCCCCTATGGTATGGGCTACGAGCAGTACTTC	CASSPYGMGYEQYF